The sample holds one count of the clone carrying this T cell receptor beta chain. This CDR3 contains 16 residues. V was clipped by 5 bases and J by 0 bases; unmatched bases: 7. Germline V gene sequence: CDR1 SEHNR, CDR2 FQNEAQ (reference sequence). The sample comes from a study of patients and donors after allogeneic stem cell transplantation. TCRdb recomputed calls from the RT-PCR reads with MiXCR, one row per CDR3 protein. Of 90,000 to 120,000 distinct CDR3 sequences in the sample, approximately 40% were seen once. The chain combines TRBV7-9 with TRBJ2-3; TRBD1 matches at 8 bases. This clonotype was sampled from a human donor who was either an allogeneic HSCT recipient or a stem cell or donor lymphocyte infusion donor (not recorded which). It is not recorded whose cells these are; they may come from a transplant donor. Sample: blood, either unsorted or a sorted T cell fraction (not recorded which). The DNA for the CDR3 is TGTGCCAGCAGCAACACAGGGGGACCAAGCACAGATACGCAGTATTTT. It specifies CASSNTGGPSTDTQYF.